This T cell receptor (beta chain) was identified in a study of response to subunit inactivated influenza vaccine (dated by TCRdb to 2017 to 2018). In terms of the full investigation: The study used deep quantitative T cell receptor repertoire profiling to track responses to a trivalent subunit inactivated influenza vaccine.

Libraries were built with RT-PCR. Sequencing took place on an Illumina HiSeq 2500. Through fastp at Q25 and MiXCR, TCRdb rebuilt clones from the public reads, retaining in-frame beta chains. Each CDR3 protein gets just one entry, which takes the most common genes and DNA from the rows behind it. This sample gives about 480,000 distinct CDR3 sequences in total; 25% of them show up just once. The ten largest account for 1.5% to 2% of the sample. Turning to this clonotype: It has no known antigen specificity. It has no much larger one-base neighbor in the sample; base qualities were not kept.

The cysteine opens and the phenylalanine closes a CDR3 of 15 amino acids. Here the CDR3 DNA is all that survives: 45 bases in frame from base 1. The junction shows trimming of 4 bases on V and 1 base on J, plus 13 bases between the germline ends. The germline V gene supplies CDR1 MNHEY and CDR2 SVGEGT. General conclusions and limits of the study: According to the authors, only a limited number of new T cells may be recruited by each seasonal influenza vaccination.

This TCR was sampled from a man aged 50 to 59 who received an inactivated influenza vaccine. Donor details come from another sample of the same person, matched by shared clones. This receptor chain uses TRBV6-2 or TRBV6-3 and TRBJ1-2; TRBD1 is possibly the D segment (5 matching bases). Sequenced material: CD4+ T cells sorted from PBMCs, taken more than 4 days after vaccination. Here is the DNA: TGTGCCAGCAGTTTGACCGGGACGGGTAACTATGGCTACACCTTC. This translates into CASSLTGTGNYGYTF.